The rows below give T cell receptor beta chains drawn from one sample of a study of cytomegalovirus exposure and HLA in healthy donors. TCRdb's table, derived via immunoSEQ multiplex PCR, lists solely in-frame clones and lacks some. This table has some 200,000 clones, 65% to 85% appearing once. Sequenced input: PBMCs. Every receptor here comes from a man aged 45-65 years in good health and CMV-seronegative. CDR3s include the opening cysteine and the closing phenylalanine or tryptophan. Each record gives: V gene, clone size, J gene, CDR3 length, D gene, CDR3 DNA, CDR3 protein. A D gene is named only where the DNA matches it firmly. Expanded clones get a size class; other rows say once, few or many, or leave the size out.

TRBV4-1	.	TRBJ1-6	13	.	TGCGCCAGCAGCCAAGTGTCAGATTCACCCCTCCACTTT	CASSQVSDSPLHF
TRBV7-2	.	TRBJ2-5	14	.	TGTGCCAGCAGCTTGGGCGGGCTTGAGGAGACCCAGTACTTC	CASSLGGLEETQYF
TRBV21-1	once	TRBJ2-1	17	.	TGTGCCAGCAGCAAAGTGACTAGCGGGGGGGTTTACAATGAGCAGTTCTTC	CASSKVTSGGVYNEQFF
TRBV4-3	.	TRBJ1-2	13	.	TGCGCCAGCAGCCAAGAATTGGCACAGGGCTACACCTTC	CASSQELAQGYTF
TRBV4-3	.	TRBJ1-3	15	.	TGCGCCAGCAGCCAGCTCCTTAGCTCTGGAAACACCATATATTTT	CASSQLLSSGNTIYF
TRBV27	.	TRBJ2-1	13	.	TGTGCCAGCACATCCTGGACAGTCAATGAGCAGTTCTTC	CASTSWTVNEQFF
TRBV9	.	TRBJ2-7	16	TRBD2	TGTGCCAGCAGCGTACTAGCGGGTGCACCCACCTACGAGCAGTACTTC	CASSVLAGAPTYEQYF
TRBV5-1	.	TRBJ2-2	15	.	TGCGCCAGCAGCTTGGGACTCGTGGGCACCGGGGAGCTGTTTTTT	CASSLGLVGTGELFF
TRBV5-1	.	TRBJ1-2	13	.	TGCGCCAGCAGCTGGGCAGGGAACTATGGCTACACCTTC	CASSWAGNYGYTF
TRBV15	.	TRBJ1-1	16	.	TGTGCCACCCGGCCACAATTCAGGGGATCCAACACTGAAGCTTTCTTT	CATRPQFRGSNTEAFF
TRBV29-1	few	TRBJ2-5	15	.	TGCAGCGTTGAAGATCCTAGGGGGTGGAAAGAGACCCAGTACTTC	CSVEDPRGWKETQYF
TRBV7-9	.	TRBJ2-3	15	TRBD2	TGTGCCAGCGGACCGACTAGCGGGGGTGGTCATACGCAGTATTTT	CASGPTSGGGHTQYF
TRBV29-1	.	TRBJ2-2	15	TRBD2	TGCAGCGTTCGACTAGCGGGGGTTTGGACCGGGGAGCTGTTTTTT	CSVRLAGVWTGELFF
TRBV6-5	.	TRBJ2-7	15	TRBD1	TGTGCCAGCAGGTCCTCGGGACAGGGAGCCTACGAGCAGTACTTC	CASRSSGQGAYEQYF
TRBV7-9	.	TRBJ2-2	16	.	TGTGCCAGCAGCTTAGTGGTCGGCTCGGGCACCGGGGAGCTGTTTTTT	CASSLVVGSGTGELFF
TRBV7-8	once	TRBJ2-5	13	.	TGTGCCAGCAGCCCCCTCCCGTGGGGAGAGCAGTACTTC	CASSPLPWGEQYF
TRBV6-1	.	TRBJ1-2	15	.	TGTGCCAGCATGGATATTGGGGGCTCTGTCTATGGCTACACCTTC	CASMDIGGSVYGYTF
TRBV6-5	once	TRBJ2-2	15	TRBD2	TGTGCCAGCAGGTCCGGGACTAACTGGTCCGGGGAGCTGTTTTTT	CASRSGTNWSGELFF
TRBV28	.	TRBJ2-7	14	TRBD1	TGTGCCATCGCAAAAGACAGGGGAAATAGGGAGCAGTACTTC	CAIAKDRGNREQYF
TRBV6-1	once	TRBJ1-5	15	TRBD1	TGTGCCAGCAGTGACCAAGACAGGGCCAATCAGCCCCAGCATTTT	CASSDQDRANQPQHF
TRBV13	.	TRBJ2-7	16	TRBD1	TGTGCCAGCAGCGGCTCCGGGACAGGGATTATCTACGAGCAGTACTTC	CASSGSGTGIIYEQYF
TRBV18	.	TRBJ1-1	15	.	TGTGCCAGCTCACCAGAAGTTGAGCCGACTAAGGGAGCTTTCTTT	CASSPEVEPTKGAFF
TRBV13	.	TRBJ2-7	14	TRBD1	TGTGCCAGCACCTCAGGGACAGAGGTAGACGAGCAGTACTTC	CASTSGTEVDEQYF
TRBV5-6	few	TRBJ1-6	17	TRBD1	TGTGCCAGCAGTACGGACAGGGGGTTCTCCTATAATTCACCCCTCCACTTT	CASSTDRGFSYNSPLHF
TRBV7-9	.	TRBJ1-3	16	TRBD1	TGTGCCAGCAGCTCGGGACAGGCTCACTCTGGAAACACCATATATTTT	CASSSGQAHSGNTIYF
TRBV2	once	TRBJ1-2	13	TRBD1	TGTGCCAGCAGTGACAGGGGGCGGGGTGGCTACACCTTC	CASSDRGRGGYTF
TRBV7-2	.	TRBJ2-3	13	.	TGTGCCAGCAGCGTAGACCAGCGGAGAGCGCAGTATTTT	CASSVDQRRAQYF
TRBV9	.	TRBJ1-5	15	.	TGTGCCAGCAGCGTAGGGGGGGGTCCTGGGCAGCCCCAGCATTTT	CASSVGGGPGQPQHF
TRBV18	.	TRBJ1-5	14	.	TGTGCCAGCTCCTCACAGGGAACTAGTCAGCCCCAGCATTTT	CASSSQGTSQPQHF
TRBV5-1	.	TRBJ1-6	13	.	TGCGCCAGCAGCTGGGGGAGGAATTCACCCCTCCACTTT	CASSWGRNSPLHF
TRBV7-9	.	TRBJ2-2	14	.	TGTGCCAGCAGCTACAACGCGAACACCGGGGAGCTGTTTTTT	CASSYNANTGELFF
TRBV21-1	.	TRBJ2-5	13	.	TGTGCCAGCACCGATGACAGGGAAGAGACCCAGTACTTC	CASTDDREETQYF
TRBV9	.	TRBJ2-2	13	.	TGTGCCAGCAGCTCCCACGGCGGCGGGGAGCTGTTTTTT	CASSSHGGGELFF
TRBV10-3	.	TRBJ1-3	15	.	TGTGCCATCAGTGAAGTAGAGGGTGCTGGAAACACCATATATTTT	CAISEVEGAGNTIYF
TRBV5-1	once	TRBJ2-7	13	.	TGCGCCAGCAGCCCCGGTCTTTCCTACGAGCAGTACTTC	CASSPGLSYEQYF
TRBV7-2	once	TRBJ2-7	15	TRBD1	TGTGCCAGCAGCTTAGCGCCGGACAGGTCCTACGAGCAGTACTTC	CASSLAPDRSYEQYF
TRBV2	.	TRBJ2-5	14	TRBD2	TGTGCCAGCAAGGCTAGCGGGGGGGGTGAGACCCAGTACTTC	CASKASGGGETQYF
TRBV9	.	TRBJ2-2	15	TRBD2	TGTGCCAGCAGCCCCAGCGGGGGGGATGCCGGGGAGCTGTTTTTT	CASSPSGGDAGELFF
TRBV18	.	TRBJ2-3	12	.	TGTGCCAGCACGGGGGGCACAGATACGCAGTATTTT	CASTGGTDTQYF
TRBV30	.	TRBJ2-5	13	TRBD1	TGTGCCTGGGTACAGGGGGGAGGAGAGACCCAGTACTTC	CAWVQGGGETQYF
TRBV5-1	.	TRBJ1-2	15	.	TGCGCCAGCAGCACGGGACACCAGGATAACTATGGCTACACCTTC	CASSTGHQDNYGYTF
TRBV7-9	.	TRBJ2-7	14	.	TGTGCCAGCAGCTTGGACGGGAGCTCCTACGAGCAGTACTTC	CASSLDGSSYEQYF
TRBV29-1	.	TRBJ1-2	11	.	TGCAGCGCCGAAGTCAGGGGCGGCTACACCTTC	CSAEVRGGYTF
TRBV4-2	.	TRBJ2-3	16	TRBD2	TGTGCCAGCAGCCAAGATGCGGGGGGTTTTACAGATACGCAGTATTTT	CASSQDAGGFTDTQYF
TRBV19	once	TRBJ1-2	13	.	TGTGCCAGTAGTATCGGAGGGCTGGATGGCTACACCTTC	CASSIGGLDGYTF
TRBV6-5	.	TRBJ1-1	15	.	TGTGCCAGCAGTCCCCGGGGGAGGATGAACACTGAAGCTTTCTTT	CASSPRGRMNTEAFF
TRBV29-1	once	TRBJ2-7	14	.	TGCAGCGTTGAAAGAGTACAGGGATCCCACGAGCAGTACTTC	CSVERVQGSHEQYF
TRBV2	.	TRBJ2-7	13	TRBD1	TGTGCCAGCAGTACAGGGGATTACTACGAGCAGTACTTC	CASSTGDYYEQYF
TRBV28	.	TRBJ1-5	16	TRBD1	TGTGCCAGCGGCAGCGGGGGGACAGTAGTGAATCAGCCCCAGCATTTT	CASGSGGTVVNQPQHF
TRBV6-5	.	TRBJ1-5	15	.	TGTGCCAGCAGCAAAGCGTCGCAGGGTGGACAGCCCCAGCATTTT	CASSKASQGGQPQHF